This TCR beta chain was recovered during a study of Ad26.COV2.S vaccination and SARS-CoV-2 variants. Study overall: The authors gave Ad26.COV2.S intramuscularly, either once or twice 56 days apart.

Measured with immunoSEQ multiplex PCR; TCRdb has only the in-frame clones, and not every one. Of about 250,000 clones in the sample, around 87% are singletons; the top ten hold about 3.6%. This CDR3 contains 14 residues. Germline V gene lookup returns CDR1 SGHRS and CDR2 YFSETQ. Trimming took 3 bases from V and 4 from J, leaving 14 bases between them. The treatment: some 20 received Ad26.COV2.S at low or high dose, single or two shots; roughly five received placebo; per-sample allocation not given. Sampling took place 63 days after the first vaccine or placebo injection. Aged 18-55 years, donor was enrolled in Boston around 2020. Regarding the study as a whole: It was vaccine recipients, not placebo recipients, who had the higher spike-specific TCR breadth.

Of note for this clone: Its antigen is not known.

The chain uses TRBV5-1 and TRBJ2-7, with D possibly being TRBD1 or TRBD2 (6 bases each). This sample comprised peripheral blood, obtained in a trial of Ad26.COV2.S vaccine versus placebo. The origin of this receptor is a person aged 18 to 65 who received the Ad26.COV2.S COVID-19 vaccine or a placebo. This CDR3 is CASSSGLGGYEQYF. In nucleotides, the CDR3 is TGCGCCAGCAGCTCAGGGTTAGGGGGGTACGAGCAGTACTTC.